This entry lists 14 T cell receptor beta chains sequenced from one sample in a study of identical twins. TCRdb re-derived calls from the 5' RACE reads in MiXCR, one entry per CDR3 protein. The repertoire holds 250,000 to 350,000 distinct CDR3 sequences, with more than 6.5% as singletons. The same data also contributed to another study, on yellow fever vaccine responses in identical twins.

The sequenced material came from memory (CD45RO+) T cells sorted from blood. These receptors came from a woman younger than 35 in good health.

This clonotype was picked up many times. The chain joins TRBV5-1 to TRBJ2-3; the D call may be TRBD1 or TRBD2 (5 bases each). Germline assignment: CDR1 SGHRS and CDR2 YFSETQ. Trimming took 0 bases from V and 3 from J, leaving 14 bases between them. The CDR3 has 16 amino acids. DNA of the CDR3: TGCGCCAGCAGCTTGGTCGTCGGGGACCCTACAGATACGCAGTATTTT. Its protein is CASSLVVGDPTDTQYF.

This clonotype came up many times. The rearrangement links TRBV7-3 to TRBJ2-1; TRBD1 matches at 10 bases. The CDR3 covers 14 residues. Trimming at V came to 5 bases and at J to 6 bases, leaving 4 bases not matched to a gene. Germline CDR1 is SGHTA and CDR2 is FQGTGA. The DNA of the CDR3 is TGTGCCAGCAGCCTAGGACAGGGGGTCAATGAGCAGTTCTTC. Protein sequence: CASSLGQGVNEQFF.

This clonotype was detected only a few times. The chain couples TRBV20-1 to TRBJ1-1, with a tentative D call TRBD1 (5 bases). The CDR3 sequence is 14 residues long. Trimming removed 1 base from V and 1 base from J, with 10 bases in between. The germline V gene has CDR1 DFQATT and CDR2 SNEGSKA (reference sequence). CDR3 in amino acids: CSARASGANTEAFF. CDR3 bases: TGCAGTGCTAGAGCGAGTGGGGCGAACACTGAAGCTTTCTTT.

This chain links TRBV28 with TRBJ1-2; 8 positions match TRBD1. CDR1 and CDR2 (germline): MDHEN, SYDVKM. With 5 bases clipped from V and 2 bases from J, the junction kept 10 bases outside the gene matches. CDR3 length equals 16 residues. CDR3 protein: CASSTPGSGGNYGYTF. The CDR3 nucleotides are TGTGCCAGCAGTACCCCTGGGTCAGGGGGCAACTATGGCTACACCTTC.

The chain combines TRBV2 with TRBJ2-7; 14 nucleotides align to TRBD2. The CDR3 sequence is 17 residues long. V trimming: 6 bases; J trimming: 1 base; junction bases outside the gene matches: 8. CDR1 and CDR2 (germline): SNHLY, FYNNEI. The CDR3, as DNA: TGTGCCAGCAGGGGGACTAGCGGGAGCCGGAGGTCCTACGAGCAGTACTTC. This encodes CASRGTSGSRRSYEQYF.

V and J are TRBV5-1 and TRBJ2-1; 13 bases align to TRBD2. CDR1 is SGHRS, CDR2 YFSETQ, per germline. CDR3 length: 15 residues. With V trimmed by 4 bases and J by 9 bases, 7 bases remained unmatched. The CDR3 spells CASSEGLAGIGEQFF. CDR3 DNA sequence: TGCGCCAGCAGCGAGGGACTAGCGGGGATAGGTGAGCAGTTCTTC.

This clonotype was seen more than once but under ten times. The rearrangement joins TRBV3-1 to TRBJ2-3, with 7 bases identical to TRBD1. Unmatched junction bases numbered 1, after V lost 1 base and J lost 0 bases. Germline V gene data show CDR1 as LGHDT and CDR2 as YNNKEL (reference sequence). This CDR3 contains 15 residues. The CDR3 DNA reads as TGTGCCAGCAGCCAAGTGACAGGGAGCACAGATACGCAGTATTTT. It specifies CASSQVTGSTDTQYF.

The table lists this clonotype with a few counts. This CDR3 reads CASEDREGLVGSHEQFF. The CDR3 DNA is TGCGCCAGCGAGGACAGGGAGGGACTAGTGGGATCGCATGAGCAGTTCTTC. V is TRBV5-1 and J is TRBJ2-1, with D possibly being TRBD1 or TRBD2 (8 bases each). Germline V gives CDR1 SGHRS, CDR2 YFSETQ. The CDR3 totals 17 residues. The V and J ends lost 7 bases and 8 bases respectively, with 28 bases between them.

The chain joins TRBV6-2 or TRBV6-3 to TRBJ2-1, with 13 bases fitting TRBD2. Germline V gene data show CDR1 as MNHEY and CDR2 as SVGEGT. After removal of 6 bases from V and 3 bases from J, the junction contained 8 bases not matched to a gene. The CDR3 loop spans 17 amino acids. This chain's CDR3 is CASRHRLAGGVYNEQFF. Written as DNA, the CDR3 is TGTGCCAGCAGACACCGACTAGCGGGGGGAGTCTACAATGAGCAGTTCTTC.

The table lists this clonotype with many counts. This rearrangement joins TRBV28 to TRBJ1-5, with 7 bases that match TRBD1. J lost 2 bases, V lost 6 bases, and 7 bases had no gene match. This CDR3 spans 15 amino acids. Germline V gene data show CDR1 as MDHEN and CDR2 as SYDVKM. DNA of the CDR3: TGTGCCAGCAGCGACGACAGGGCTGGCAATCAGCCCCAGCATTTT. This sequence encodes CASSDDRAGNQPQHF.

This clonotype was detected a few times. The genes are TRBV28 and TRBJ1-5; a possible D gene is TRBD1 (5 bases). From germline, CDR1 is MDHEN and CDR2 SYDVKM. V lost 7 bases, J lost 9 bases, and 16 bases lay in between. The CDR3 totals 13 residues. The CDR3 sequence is CASIMGPIGPQHF. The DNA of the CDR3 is TGTGCCAGCATTATGGGGCCCATCGGGCCCCAGCATTTT.

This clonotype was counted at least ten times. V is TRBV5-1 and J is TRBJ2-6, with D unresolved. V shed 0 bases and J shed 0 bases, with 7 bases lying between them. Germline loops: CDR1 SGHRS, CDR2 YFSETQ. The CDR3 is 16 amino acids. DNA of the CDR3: TGCGCCAGCAGCTTGGCTCTGTCCTCTGGGGCCAACGTCCTGACTTTC. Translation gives CASSLALSSGANVLTF.

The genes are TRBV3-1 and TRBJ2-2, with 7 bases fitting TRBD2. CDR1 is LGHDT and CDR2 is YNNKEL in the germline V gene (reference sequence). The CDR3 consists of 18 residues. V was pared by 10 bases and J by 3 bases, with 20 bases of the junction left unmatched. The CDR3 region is CAISLRGGPILYTGELFF. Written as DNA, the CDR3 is TGTGCCATCAGTCTGCGCGGGGGACCGATTTTATACACCGGGGAGCTGTTTTTT.

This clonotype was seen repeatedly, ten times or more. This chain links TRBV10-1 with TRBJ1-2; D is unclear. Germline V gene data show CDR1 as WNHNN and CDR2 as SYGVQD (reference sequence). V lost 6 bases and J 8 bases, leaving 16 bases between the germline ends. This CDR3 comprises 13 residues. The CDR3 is CASSVTRHSGYTF. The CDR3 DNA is TGCGCCAGCAGCGTAACACGGCATAGCGGCTACACCTTC.